The 3 T cell receptor beta chains in this list originate from one sample, sequenced in a study of shared clonotypes between healthy human individuals. TCRdb's table, derived via immunoSEQ multiplex PCR, lists solely in-frame clones and lacks some. The profile shows roughly 500,000 clones, approximately 85% of them singletons. The sequenced sample consisted of PBMCs. These receptors were obtained from a woman aged 40 to 50 in good health. Some clones in this sample may be carry-over from other donors' samples.

The chain combines TRBV7-2 with TRBJ1-1, with no clear D. CDR1 and CDR2 (germline): SGHTA, FQGNSA. The CDR3 runs 13 residues. Trimming removed 5 bases from V and 0 bases from J, with 7 bases in between. CDR3 coding DNA: TGTGCCAGCAGCCCATTTGTGAACACTGAAGCTTTCTTT. It translates to CASSPFVNTEAFF. The variable domain in full, with the rest retrieved from reference TRBV7-2 and TRBJ1-1, is GAGVSQSPSNKVTEKGKDVELRCDPISGHTALYWYRQSLGQGLEFLIYFQGNSAPDKSGLPSDRFSAERTGGSVSTLTIQRTQQEDSAVYLCASSPFVNTEAFFGQGTRLTVV.

This sequence joins TRBV12-2 and TRBJ1-4; the DNA was not compared with TRBD1, the D call given in the table. TRBV12-2 constitutes a pseudogene. CDR3 length: 18 amino acids. As DNA, the CDR3 is TGTGCAAGTCGCCGCAAACCAAAAAACAGGGGTAGGGTGGAAAAACTGTTTTTT. This sequence encodes CASRRKPKNRGRVEKLFF.

This clone was detected a few times. This chain connects TRBV4-1 to TRBJ1-1; D unclear. V lost 7 bases to trimming and J lost 4 bases, with 16 bases between them. The CDR3 is made up of 14 amino acids. Germline CDR1 reads MGHRA; CDR2 reads YSYEKL. The CDR3 DNA reads as TGCGCCAGCATCTCCAATCCAGGAGTCACTGAAGCTTTCTTT. Protein sequence: CASISNPGVTEAFF.